This entry describes one TCR beta chain. As yet, its antigen is unknown. Trimming removed 1 base at V and 5 bases at J, with 13 bases between. Germline V gene lookup returns CDR1 SEHNR and CDR2 FQNEAQ (reference sequence). The CDR3 consists of 15 residues. The entry originates in a study of T-cell reconstitution after alpha-beta-depleted transplantation in children. Preparing the TCRbeta library involved the use of unique molecular identifiers. Each CDR3 protein is one row after TCRdb ran MiXCR on the PCR reads. Of about 420,000 distinct CDR3 sequences listed, roughly 17% are singletons. General study results and limits: Reportedly, alpha-beta T cells present about two months post-transplant originated from several hundred expanded clones of graft origin. Newly made T cells mostly supplied T-cell counts and diversity one year after transplant.

Sequencing used PBMCs, mostly from graft donor cells, obtained 360 days after TCRalphabeta/CD19-depleted stem cell transplant. The receptor comes from a boy under two years old who had a stem cell transplant for Wiskott-Aldrich syndrome, so the T cells may come from the graft donor. The chain is built from TRBV7-9 and TRBJ2-3, with D maybe TRBD1 (6 bases). CDR3 residues: CASSLVQGGGDTQYF. For the CDR3, the DNA is TGTGCCAGCAGCTTAGTACAGGGTGGTGGAGATACGCAGTATTTT.